This T cell receptor beta chain is drawn from a study of OX40 agonist ivuxolimab in advanced cancers. Across the whole study: In this cohort, patients received ivuxolimab, an agonistic anti-OX40 (CD134) antibody.

Profiling relied on immunoSEQ multiplex PCR, and the TCRdb table lists in-frame clones only, not all of them. In the table there are 75,000 to 100,000 clones, under 90% of which are singletons. This clone was recorded once. Trimming at V came to 4 bases and at J to 7 bases, leaving 16 bases not matched to a gene. Per the germline V gene, CDR1 is SGHRS and CDR2 is YFSETQ. The CDR3 is 17 residues long. V and J are TRBV5-1 and TRBJ2-5; TRBD2 aligns across 10 bases. The clonotype originates from an adult with an advanced solid tumor such as melanoma, head and neck, liver or kidney cancer. Sequencing used CD4+ or CD8+ T cells sorted from blood, obtained in a trial of the OX40 agonist ivuxolimab. The CDR3 loop reads CASSGGLAGETSLTQYF. CDR3 in DNA: TGCGCCAGCAGCGGGGGCCTAGCGGGAGAAACGAGCCTGACCCAGTACTTC.